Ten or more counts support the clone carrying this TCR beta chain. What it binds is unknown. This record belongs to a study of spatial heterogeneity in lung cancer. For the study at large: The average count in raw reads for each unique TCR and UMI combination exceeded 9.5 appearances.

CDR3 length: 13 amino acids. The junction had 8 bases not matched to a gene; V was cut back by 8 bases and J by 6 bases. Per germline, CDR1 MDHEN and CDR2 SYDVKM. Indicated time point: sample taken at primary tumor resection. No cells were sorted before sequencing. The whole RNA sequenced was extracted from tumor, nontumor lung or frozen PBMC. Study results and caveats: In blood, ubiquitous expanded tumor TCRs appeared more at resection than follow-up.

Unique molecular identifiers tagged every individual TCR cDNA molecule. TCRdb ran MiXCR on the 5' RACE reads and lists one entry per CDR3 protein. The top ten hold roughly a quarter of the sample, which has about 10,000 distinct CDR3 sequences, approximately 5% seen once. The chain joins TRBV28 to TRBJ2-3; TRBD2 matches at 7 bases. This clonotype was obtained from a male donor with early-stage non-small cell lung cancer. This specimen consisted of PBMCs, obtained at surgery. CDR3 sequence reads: CASGGGARDTQYF. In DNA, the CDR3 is TGTGCCAGCGGGGGAGGGGCAAGGGATACGCAGTATTTT.